This TCR beta chain emerged from a study of monozygotic twins with inflammatory bowel disease. With the 5' RACE reads reprocessed, TCRdb shows one record per CDR3 protein and no DNA. The sample includes 400,000 to 500,000 distinct CDR3 sequences. Notes on the study in general: The sharing of clonotypes with others was lower in IBD patients than in healthy twins, especially with disease activity.

Regarding this clonotype: Its antigen is not identified.

Germline-derived CDR1 and CDR2 are DFQATT and SNEGSKA (reference sequence). This CDR3 has 12 residues. The sample consisted of blood. This clonotype was sampled from a human donor with ulcerative colitis or Crohn's disease, or a healthy co-twin of an affected twin (not recorded which). V usage is TRBV20-1 and J usage is TRBJ2-7; TCRdb's assignment of TRBD1 cannot be checked, as there is no DNA. The CDR3 loop is CSRSRASYEQYF.